These 10 T cell receptor beta chains were all obtained from the same sample, sequenced in a study of Ad26.COV2.S vaccination and SARS-CoV-2 variants. Generated by immunoSEQ multiplex PCR, the TCRdb table keeps only in-frame clones and is missing some. Of approximately 460,000 clones listed, 80% to 90% are singletons. Treatment of the sample: roughly 18 received Ad26.COV2.S at low or high dose, single or two shots; five or six received placebo; per-sample allocation not given. It was on day 63 after the first vaccine or placebo injection that samples were taken. Sample: peripheral blood, taken in a trial of Ad26.COV2.S vaccine versus placebo. The receptor source for this set is a person between 18 and 65 years old who received the Ad26.COV2.S COVID-19 vaccine or a placebo.

V gene TRBV27 combines with J gene TRBJ1-1; D is ambiguous. V lost 5 bases, J lost 7 bases, and 11 bases lay in between. The germline gives CDR1 MNHEY, CDR2 SMNVEV (reference sequence). The length of the CDR3 is 12 residues. The CDR3 loop is CASSKTVGEAFF. DNA of the CDR3: TGTGCCAGCAGTAAGACCGTCGGTGAAGCTTTCTTT.

This clone has just one count. The chain employs TRBV28 and TRBJ2-5; D unclear. Germline CDR1 is MDHEN and CDR2 is SYDVKM. The CDR3 sequence is 13 residues long. V shed 7 bases and J shed 2 bases, with 11 bases lying between them. The CDR3 bases are TGTGCCAGCATGGCCAGTAGACAAGAGACCCAGTACTTC. Translating it yields CASMASRQETQYF.

This rearrangement joins TRBV7-9 to TRBJ1-3, with 7 bases lining up with TRBD1. J gave up 10 bases and V 1 base, and 19 bases lay outside the gene matches. Germline-derived CDR1 and CDR2 are SEHNR and FQNEAQ (reference sequence). The CDR3 has 18 residues. CDR3 sequence: CASSLGPPTGKVEWTIYF. The CDR3 nucleotides read TGTGCCAGCAGCTTAGGTCCCCCGACAGGGAAGGTCGAATGGACCATATATTTT.

V usage is TRBV19 and J usage is TRBJ2-3; the match to TRBD1 covers 10 bases. The CDR3 extends over 14 amino acids. Germline V gene sequence: CDR1 LNHDA, CDR2 SQIVND (reference sequence). V shed 5 bases, J shed 6 bases, and the junction held 5 bases outside the gene matches. CDR3 coding DNA: TGTGCCAGTAGTCCCTGGACAGGGGGGGATACGCAGTATTTT. Translating gives CASSPWTGGDTQYF.

The chain has TRBV27 and TRBJ2-3; D is unclear. Trimming shortened V by 4 bases and J by 4 bases, and 12 bases separated the two germline ends. Germline loops: CDR1 MNHEY, CDR2 SMNVEV (reference sequence). This CDR3 has 14 residues. This CDR3 reads CASSSTGPPDTQYF. DNA of the CDR3: TGTGCCAGCAGTTCCACCGGGCCGCCAGATACGCAGTATTTT.

The chain links TRBV12-3 or TRBV12-4 to TRBJ1-2; D remains ambiguous. CDR3 length: 13 residues. Trimming shortened V by 7 bases and J by 4 bases, and 13 bases separated the two germline ends. The CDR3 region is CASTNSVGYGYTF. DNA of the CDR3: TGTGCCAGCACCAATTCCGTGGGCTATGGCTACACCTTC.

The count of this clone is one. This sequence joins TRBV20-1 and TRBJ1-2; no clear D. The CDR3 length is 11 residues. V was shortened by 7 bases and J by 8 bases, with 14 bases between the two germline ends. In germline, CDR1 is DFQATT, CDR2 SNEGSKA (reference sequence). The CDR3, as DNA: TGCAGTGGGGAACTGGCTTGGGGCTACACCTTC. This encodes CSGELAWGYTF.

The chain carries TRBV2 and TRBJ1-2, with 10 bases identical to TRBD1. Germline V lookup: CDR1 SNHLY, CDR2 FYNNEI. The CDR3 is made up of 15 amino acids. With 6 bases clipped from V and 3 bases from J, the junction kept 7 bases outside the gene matches. The CDR3 sequence is CASRIGTGDYYGYTF. CDR3 DNA: TGTGCCAGCAGGATCGGGACAGGGGACTACTATGGCTACACCTTC.

This clone has just one count. The rearrangement joins TRBV10-2 to TRBJ1-4; the D gene is possibly TRBD1 (6 bases). This CDR3 comprises 15 residues. Germline V gene data show CDR1 as WSHSY and CDR2 as SAAADI. V was pared by 6 bases and J by 1 base, with 12 bases between. In nucleotides, the CDR3 is TGCGCCAGCAGACATGCACAGGGAACTAATGAAAAACTGTTTTTT. As protein: CASRHAQGTNEKLFF.

V usage is TRBV5-5 and J usage is TRBJ1-2; D is unresolved. The CDR3 runs 14 residues. CDR1 and CDR2 from the germline V gene are SGHKS and YYEKEE (reference sequence). The V end lost 1 base, the J end lost 4 bases, and 11 bases lay between the germline ends. CDR3 sequence reads: CASSLWTTPYGYTF. CDR3 nucleotide sequence: TGTGCCAGCAGCTTGTGGACTACCCCCTATGGCTACACCTTC.